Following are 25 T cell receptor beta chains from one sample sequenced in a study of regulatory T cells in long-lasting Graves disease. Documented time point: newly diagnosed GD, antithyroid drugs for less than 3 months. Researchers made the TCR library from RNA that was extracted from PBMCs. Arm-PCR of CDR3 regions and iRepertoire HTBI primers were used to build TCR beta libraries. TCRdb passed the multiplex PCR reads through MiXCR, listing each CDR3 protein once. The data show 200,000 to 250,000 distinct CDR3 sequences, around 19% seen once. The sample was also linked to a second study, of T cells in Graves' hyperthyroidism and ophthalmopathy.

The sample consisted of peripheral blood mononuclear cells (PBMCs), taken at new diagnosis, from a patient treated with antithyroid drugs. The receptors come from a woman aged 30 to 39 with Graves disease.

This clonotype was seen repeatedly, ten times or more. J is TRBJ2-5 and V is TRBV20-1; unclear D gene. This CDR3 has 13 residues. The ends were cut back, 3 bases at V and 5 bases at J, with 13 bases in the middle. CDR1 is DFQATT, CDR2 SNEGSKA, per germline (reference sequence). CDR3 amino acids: CSASNGLTETQYF. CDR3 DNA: TGCAGTGCTAGTAATGGCTTAACGGAGACCCAGTACTTC.

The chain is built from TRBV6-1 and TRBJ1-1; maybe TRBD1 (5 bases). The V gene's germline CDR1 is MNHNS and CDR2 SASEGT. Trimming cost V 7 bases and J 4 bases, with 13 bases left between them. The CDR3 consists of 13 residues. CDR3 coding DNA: TGTGCCAGCAATCCCTCAGGGAGCACTGAAGCTTTCTTT. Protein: CASNPSGSTEAFF.

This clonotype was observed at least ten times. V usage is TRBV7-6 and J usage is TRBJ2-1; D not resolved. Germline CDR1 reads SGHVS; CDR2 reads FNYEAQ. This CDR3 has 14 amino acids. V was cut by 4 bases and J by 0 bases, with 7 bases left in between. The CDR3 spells CASSSKSSYNEQFF. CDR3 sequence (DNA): TGTGCCAGCAGCTCTAAGTCCTCCTACAATGAGCAGTTCTTC.

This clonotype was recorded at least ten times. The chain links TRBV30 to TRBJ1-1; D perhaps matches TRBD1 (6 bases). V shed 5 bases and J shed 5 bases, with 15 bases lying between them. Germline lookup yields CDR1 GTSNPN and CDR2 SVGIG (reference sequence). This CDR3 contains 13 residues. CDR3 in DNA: TGTGCCTGGGATCCGACAGGAGGTACTGAAGCTTTCTTT. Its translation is CAWDPTGGTEAFF.

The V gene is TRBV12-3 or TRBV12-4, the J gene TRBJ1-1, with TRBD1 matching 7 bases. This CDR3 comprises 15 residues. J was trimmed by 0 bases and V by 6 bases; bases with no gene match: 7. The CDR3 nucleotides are TGTGCCAGCAGGGGACCCGGGACAGTGAACACTGAAGCTTTCTTT. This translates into CASRGPGTVNTEAFF.

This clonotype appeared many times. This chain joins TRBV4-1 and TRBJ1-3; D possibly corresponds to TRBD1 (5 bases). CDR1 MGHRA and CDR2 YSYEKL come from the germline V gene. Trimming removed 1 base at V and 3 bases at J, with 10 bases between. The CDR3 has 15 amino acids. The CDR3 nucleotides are TGCGCCAGCAGCCAAGTAGGGGTTGGTGGAAACACCATATATTTT. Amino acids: CASSQVGVGGNTIYF.

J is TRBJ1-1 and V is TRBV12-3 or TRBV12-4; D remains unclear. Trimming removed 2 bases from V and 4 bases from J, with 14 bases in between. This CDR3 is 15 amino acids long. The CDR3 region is CASSLSTAVGTEAFF. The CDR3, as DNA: TGTGCCAGCAGTTTATCAACAGCGGTCGGCACTGAAGCTTTCTTT.

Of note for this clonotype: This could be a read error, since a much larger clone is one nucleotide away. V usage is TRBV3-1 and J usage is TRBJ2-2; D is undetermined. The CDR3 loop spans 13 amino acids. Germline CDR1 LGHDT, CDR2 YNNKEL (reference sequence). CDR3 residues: CAGSQDFPAQLFF. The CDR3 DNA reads TGTGCCGGCAGCCAAGATTTCCCGGCGCAGCTGTTTTTT.

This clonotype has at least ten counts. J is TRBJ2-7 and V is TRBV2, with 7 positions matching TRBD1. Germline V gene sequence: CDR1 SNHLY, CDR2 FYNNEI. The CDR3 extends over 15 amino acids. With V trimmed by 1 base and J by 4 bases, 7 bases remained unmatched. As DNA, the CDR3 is TGTGCCAGCAGTGAAGATATAGGGGGCTGGTACGAGCAGTACTTC. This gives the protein CASSEDIGGWYEQYF.

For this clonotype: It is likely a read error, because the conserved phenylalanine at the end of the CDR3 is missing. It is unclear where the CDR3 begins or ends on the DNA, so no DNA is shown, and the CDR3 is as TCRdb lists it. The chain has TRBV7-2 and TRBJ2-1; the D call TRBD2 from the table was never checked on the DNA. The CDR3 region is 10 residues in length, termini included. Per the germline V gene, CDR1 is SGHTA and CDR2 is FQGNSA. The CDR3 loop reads CASSLDPVAG.

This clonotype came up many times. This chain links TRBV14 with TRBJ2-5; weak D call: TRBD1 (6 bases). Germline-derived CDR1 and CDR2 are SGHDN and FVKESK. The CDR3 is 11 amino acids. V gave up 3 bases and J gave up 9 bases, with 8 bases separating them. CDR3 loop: CASSHGQPQYF. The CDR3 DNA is TGTGCCAGCAGCCACGGACAGCCCCAGTACTTC.

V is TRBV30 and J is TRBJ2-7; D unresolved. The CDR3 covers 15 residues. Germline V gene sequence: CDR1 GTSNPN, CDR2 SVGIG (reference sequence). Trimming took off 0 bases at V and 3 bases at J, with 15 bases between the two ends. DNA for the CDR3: TGTGCCTGGAGTGTACGGCTAGTAAAAATCTACGAGCAGTACTTC. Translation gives CAWSVRLVKIYEQYF.

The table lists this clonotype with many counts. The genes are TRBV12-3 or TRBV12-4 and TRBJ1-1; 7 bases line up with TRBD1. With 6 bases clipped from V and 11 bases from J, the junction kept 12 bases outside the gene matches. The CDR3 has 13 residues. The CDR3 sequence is CASRRDHGQEAFF. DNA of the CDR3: TGTGCCAGCAGGCGAGATCACGGACAGGAGGCTTTCTTT.

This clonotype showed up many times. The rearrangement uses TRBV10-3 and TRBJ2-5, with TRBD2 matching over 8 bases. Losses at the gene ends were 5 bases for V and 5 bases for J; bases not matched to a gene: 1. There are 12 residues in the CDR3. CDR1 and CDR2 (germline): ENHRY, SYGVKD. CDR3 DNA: TGTGCCATCAGTCCTAGCGGGGAGACCCAGTACTTC. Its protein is CAISPSGETQYF.

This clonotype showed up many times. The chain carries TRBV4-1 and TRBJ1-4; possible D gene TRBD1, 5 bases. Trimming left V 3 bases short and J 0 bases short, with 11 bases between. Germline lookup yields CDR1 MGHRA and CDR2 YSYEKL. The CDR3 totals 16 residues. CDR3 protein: CASSQFDSATNEKLFF. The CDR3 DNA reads TGCGCCAGCAGCCAGTTCGACAGTGCAACTAATGAAAAACTGTTTTTT.

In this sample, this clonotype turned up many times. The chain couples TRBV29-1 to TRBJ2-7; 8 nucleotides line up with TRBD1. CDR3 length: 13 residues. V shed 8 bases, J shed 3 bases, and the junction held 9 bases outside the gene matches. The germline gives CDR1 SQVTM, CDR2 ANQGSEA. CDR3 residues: CSSGQGGNYEQYF. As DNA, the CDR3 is TGCAGCAGCGGACAGGGTGGAAACTACGAGCAGTACTTC.

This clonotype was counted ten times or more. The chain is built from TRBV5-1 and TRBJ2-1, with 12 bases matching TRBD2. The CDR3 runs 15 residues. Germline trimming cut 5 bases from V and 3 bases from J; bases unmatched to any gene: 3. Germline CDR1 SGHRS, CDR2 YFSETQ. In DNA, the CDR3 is TGCGCCAGCAGTCGGACTAGCGGGGACTACAATGAGCAGTTCTTC. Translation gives CASSRTSGDYNEQFF. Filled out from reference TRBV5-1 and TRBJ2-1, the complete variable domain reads KAGVTQTPRYLIKTRGQQVTLSCSPISGHRSVSWYQQTPGQGLQFLFEYFSETQRNKGNFPGRFSGRQFSNSRSEMNVSTLELGDSALYLCASSRTSGDYNEQFFGPGTRLTVL.

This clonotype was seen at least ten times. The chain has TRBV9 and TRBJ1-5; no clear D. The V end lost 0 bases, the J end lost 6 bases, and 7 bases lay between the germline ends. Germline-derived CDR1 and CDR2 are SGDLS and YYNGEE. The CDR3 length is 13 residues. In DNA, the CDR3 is TGTGCCAGCAGCGTAGGTGGTTCTCAGCCCCAGCATTTT. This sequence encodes CASSVGGSQPQHF.

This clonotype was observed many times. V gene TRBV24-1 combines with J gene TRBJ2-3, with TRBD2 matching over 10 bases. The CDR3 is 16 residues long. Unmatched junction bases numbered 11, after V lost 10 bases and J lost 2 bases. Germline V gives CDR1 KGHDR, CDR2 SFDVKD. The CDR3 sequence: CATRDGTSAYTDTQYF. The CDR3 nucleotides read TGTGCCACGAGGGACGGGACTAGCGCATACACAGATACGCAGTATTTT.

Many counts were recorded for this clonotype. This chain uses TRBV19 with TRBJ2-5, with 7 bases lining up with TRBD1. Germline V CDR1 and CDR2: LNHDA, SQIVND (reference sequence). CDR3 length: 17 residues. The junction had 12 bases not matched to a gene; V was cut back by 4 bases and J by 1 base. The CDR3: CASSTGTEGFSQETQYF. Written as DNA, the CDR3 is TGTGCCAGTAGTACCGGGACAGAGGGGTTTAGCCAAGAGACCCAGTACTTC.

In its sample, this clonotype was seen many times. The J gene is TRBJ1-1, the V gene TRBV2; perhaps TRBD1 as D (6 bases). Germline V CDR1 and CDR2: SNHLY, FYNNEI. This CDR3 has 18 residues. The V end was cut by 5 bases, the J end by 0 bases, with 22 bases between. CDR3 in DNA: TGTGCCAGCAGTCCTCGGGGGAGCAGGGGCCATTTGAACACTGAAGCTTTCTTT. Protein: CASSPRGSRGHLNTEAFF.

The CDR3 region has the DNA TGCAGTGCTAGCCCCATCGGGACAGGGGGCCTGGGCACTGAAGCTTTCTTT. It yields the protein CSASPIGTGGLGTEAFF. The chain combines TRBV20-1 with TRBJ1-1, with 12 bases fitting TRBD1. CDR3 length equals 17 residues. Germline-derived CDR1 and CDR2 are DFQATT and SNEGSKA (reference sequence). Trimming took 3 bases from V and 4 from J; bases not matched to a gene: 12.

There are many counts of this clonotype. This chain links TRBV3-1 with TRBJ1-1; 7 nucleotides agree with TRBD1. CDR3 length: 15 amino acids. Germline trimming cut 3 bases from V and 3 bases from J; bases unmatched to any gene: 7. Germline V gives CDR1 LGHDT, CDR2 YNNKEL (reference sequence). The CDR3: CASSQGPQGDTEAFF. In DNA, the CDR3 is TGTGCCAGCAGCCAGGGCCCTCAGGGGGACACTGAAGCTTTCTTT.

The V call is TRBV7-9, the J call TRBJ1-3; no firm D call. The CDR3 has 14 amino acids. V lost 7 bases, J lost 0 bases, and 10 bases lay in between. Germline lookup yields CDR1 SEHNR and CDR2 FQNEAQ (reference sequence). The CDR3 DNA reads TGTGCCAGCATCAGTTCTGCCTCTGGAAACACCATATATTTT. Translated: CASISSASGNTIYF.

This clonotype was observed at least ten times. CDR3: CASSFNREGPYEQYF. CDR3 nucleotides: TGTGCCAGCAGTTTCAACAGGGAGGGACCCTACGAGCAGTACTTC. The chain combines TRBV5-6 with TRBJ2-7, with D tentatively TRBD2 (7 bases). The germline V gene encodes CDR1 SGHDT and CDR2 YYEEEE. The V end lost 5 bases, the J end lost 2 bases, and 17 bases lay between the germline ends. This CDR3 has 15 amino acids.